This T cell receptor beta chain was recovered during a study of blood T cell repertoires in COVID-19. Across the study: Material from acute and convalescent COVID-19 was sourced from the United States, Italy and Spain.

This CDR3 has 16 residues. CDR1 is SGHKS, CDR2 YYEKEE, per germline (reference sequence). V was pared by 0 bases and J by 0 bases, with 12 bases between. Study processing details: Nucleated cell number was recorded as an estimate derived from reference gene primer amplification. The assay was immunoSEQ multiplex PCR, and TCRdb's table has in-frame clones only and misses some. V and J calls and clone size follow that table, whereas D and trimming were derived from the DNA. Among tens of thousands of clones, about 80% were seen once, and the ten largest hold 15% to 20%. The V gene is TRBV5-5, the J gene TRBJ1-1; TRBD1 is a possible D gene (6 bases). The sequenced material came from peripheral blood. The receptor was isolated from a woman aged 80 or older with acute or convalescent COVID-19. CDR3 DNA: TGTGCCAGCAGCTTGGTGCCAGGGGATATGAACACTGAAGCTTTCTTT. Protein: CASSLVPGDMNTEAFF.